This T cell receptor (beta chain) stems from a study of T cell responses to AZD1222 COVID-19 vaccine (dated by TCRdb to the early 2020s). In the study overall: AZD1222 recipients with second doses at about 4 weeks or about 12 weeks were pooled, because spike-specific TCR depth and breadth did not differ between schedules. Trial participants were enrolled by age into 18-55, 56-69 and 70-plus year subgroups, with roughly 150, 30 and 60 TCR-sequenced participants respectively. TCR sequencing covered 233 trial participants: 207 given two doses of AZD1222 and approximately 26 given two doses of MenACWY control vaccine. The full study reports these points: Reportedly, almost half of the unique spike-specific TCRs recognized epitopes lying outside the regions that are mutated in the B.1.351 and B.1.1.7 variants. Conclusions about previously exposed vaccinees are limited because only five to seven AZD1222 recipients were SARS-CoV-2 seropositive at baseline. After two AZD1222 doses, both the breadth and the depth of spike-specific TCRs were significantly higher than at day 0 and than in MenACWY recipients. The vaccine-associated CD4 TCRs covered the entire spike protein, and the dominant responses fell in regions 160-218 and 743-854. Participants were mostly white British and included more females than males, and it was suggested by the authors that clonal diversity may have been underestimated. Because no day 14 peak-response samples were available, repertoires were characterized only after the peak T cell response. In the small 56-69-year group, the increase in depth fell short of significance, most likely because of low power.

The CDR3 goes from the cysteine to the phenylalanine over 15 residues. The CDR3 DNA has 45 bases and is translated from base 1. The germline V and J ends show losses of 3 bases and 1 base respectively, and no gene match explains 5 bases of the junction. From the germline V gene, CDR1 is SNHLY and CDR2 is FYNNEI. The CDR3 regions of human TCRbeta chains were analyzed by immunosequencing. Per the original workflow: Repertoire TCRs were matched against a reference library of SARS-CoV-2-specific TCRs generated with the MIRA antigen-specificity platform. Breadth meant the fraction of unique TCRs that were SARS-CoV-2-associated, whereas depth meant the fraction of total T cells that were SARS-CoV-2-associated. Each spike-specific TCR was assigned to its reactive spike region and to a CD4 or CD8 class using the MIRA data. Log10-transformed breadth and depth values were compared by one-way ANOVA with Sidak's multiple comparisons tests. TCRdb's version of the immuneACCESS table is confined to in-frame rearrangements and falls short of the full clone set. An unresolved V gene accounts for under half of the shortfall where checked; the remainder is of unknown origin. The V and J calls and clone size are taken from that table; D and trimming were inferred from the DNA. The sample table holds fewer than 150,000 clones, of which roughly 84% were seen once. 6.2% of the sample is held by the ten biggest clonotypes.

This specimen's time point label, per the study, means: baseline before first vaccination. The vaccinee samples were drawn from two UK trials, COV001 and COV002, one of which was a single-blind randomized controlled phase 2/3 trial testing AZD1222 (ChAdOx1 nCoV-19) in healthy adults. For TCRbeta chain sequencing, PBMC samples were collected from trial participants at day 0 and at day 28 after the second dose. With respect to this clone: Its antigen has not been determined. Per-base qualities were not stored, and no clone one base away is much larger.

The chain is encoded by TRBV2 joined to TRBJ2-7, and TRBD2 matches 8 of the central bases. The sample consisted of peripheral blood, taken on day 0 of AZD1222 vaccination. This receptor was identified in an adult in good health. The DNA reads as follows: TGTGCCAGCAGTGATGGTACTAGCGGATCCTACGAGCAGTACTTC. It translates to CASSDGTSGSYEQYF.